This TCR beta chain is drawn from a study of T cell repertoires in cytomegalovirus infection. About this clonotype: Its antigen is as yet unknown.

The V end lost 0 bases, the J end lost 1 base, and 9 bases lay between the germline ends. Germline CDR1 and CDR2: PRHDT and FYEKMQ (reference sequence). The CDR3 is 15 residues long. TCRdb passed the reads through MiXCR, listing each CDR3 protein once. This sample has about 130,000 distinct CDR3 sequences, with roughly 32% found just once. The genes are TRBV13 and TRBJ1-1, with TRBD1 as a possible D gene (5 bases). The sequence derives from a human donor in good health (CMV status not recorded). Some clones in this sample may be carry-over from other donors' samples. Sequenced here: CD8+ T cells from cultured PBMCs, sampled from culture after CMV antigen stimulation. The CDR3 loop reads CASSLGQDTNTEAFF. The CDR3 DNA follows: TGTGCCAGCAGCTTAGGCCAGGACACGAACACTGAAGCTTTCTTT.